This T cell receptor (beta chain) was recovered during a study of T cells in localized non-small cell lung cancer (dated by TCRdb to the early 2020s). Context from the whole study: T cell repertoires of about 240 early-stage NSCLC patients were analyzed, with tumors being compared against uninvolved tumor-adjacent lungs. All 240 or so NSCLC patients in the cohort were treatment-naive and had localized lung tumors that were resected. A mean age of approximately 70 years was recorded for the NSCLC patients, of whom 120 to 150 were male and more than 85 were female.

At diagnosis, tumor, uninvolved tumor-adjacent lung and peripheral blood were collected and then preserved as a mix of FFPE and fresh-frozen material. For TCR repertoire profiling, blood samples were analyzed as peripheral blood mononuclear cells. The full study reports these points: Higher blood T cell density associated with longer overall survival, while higher adjacent-lung clonality associated with shorter survival. A median of roughly 60 of the top 100 tumor clones were detected in paired uninvolved adjacent lung, and around 30 of these tumor clones were also found among the top 100 clones of the paired uninvolved adjacent lung. Because the study design was exploratory, TCR variables were selected using unadjusted p-values without false-discovery rate correction. Uninvolved tumor-adjacent lung showed the highest T cell clonality, higher than tumor, which suggests more focused antigenic responses in the uninvolved tumor-adjacent lung. Because multi-region sequencing of the tumors was not done, intratumor heterogeneity could not be ruled out.

TCR beta CDR3 regions were sequenced from DNA using the immunoSEQ Assay. The original methods were these. T cell density was computed as TCR beta template counts normalized to usable DNA estimated by amplifying housekeeping genes. Richness was estimated using the preseqR package, with extrapolation to 400,000 templates for PBMC samples and to 120,000 templates for tissue samples. Clonality was calculated as one minus Pielou's evenness. Differential abundance testing on productive amino-acid clonotypes, with a minimum total count of 5 and an alpha of 0.1, was used to identify tissue-enriched TCRs. Repertoire overlap between compartments was quantified with the Jaccard Index and Morisita Overlap Index. GLIPH grouped TCR beta CDR3s together with public tetramer-defined viral CDR3s, and a viral motif had to include at least three viral sequences and also show V-gene enrichment. Sourced from immuneACCESS, this table was stored by TCRdb with only in-frame sequences that have V and J called. A share of the clones is absent; for the studies checked, an unresolved V gene accounts for under half, and the remainder has no known explanation. V, J and clone size were drawn from that table, and D and trimming were deduced from the DNA. The sample contains some 24,000 clones, approximately 83% of them found a single time. The ten largest clonotypes hold approximately 6.3% of the sample.

The CDR1 and CDR2 encoded by the germline V gene are SGHVS and FQNEAQ. From the cysteine through the phenylalanine, the CDR3 covers 15 amino acids. Of the read, only the CDR3 DNA is kept; its 45 bases are in frame from base 1. After removal of 0 bases from V and 4 bases from J, the junction retains 2 bases not matched to a gene. Of note for this clone: What this receptor recognizes is not known. Base qualities are not provided; no much larger clone lies one nucleotide away.

The rearranged chain carries TRBV7-8 and TRBJ2-3; 9 junctional bases match TRBD2. The source material was peripheral blood, sampled before any cancer treatment. The TCR originated in a male donor at least 60 years old with stage II squamous cell lung carcinoma. The DNA reads TGTGCCAGCAGCTTAGCTAGCGGGGGCTCAGATACGCAGTATTTT. Protein translation: CASSLASGGSDTQYF.